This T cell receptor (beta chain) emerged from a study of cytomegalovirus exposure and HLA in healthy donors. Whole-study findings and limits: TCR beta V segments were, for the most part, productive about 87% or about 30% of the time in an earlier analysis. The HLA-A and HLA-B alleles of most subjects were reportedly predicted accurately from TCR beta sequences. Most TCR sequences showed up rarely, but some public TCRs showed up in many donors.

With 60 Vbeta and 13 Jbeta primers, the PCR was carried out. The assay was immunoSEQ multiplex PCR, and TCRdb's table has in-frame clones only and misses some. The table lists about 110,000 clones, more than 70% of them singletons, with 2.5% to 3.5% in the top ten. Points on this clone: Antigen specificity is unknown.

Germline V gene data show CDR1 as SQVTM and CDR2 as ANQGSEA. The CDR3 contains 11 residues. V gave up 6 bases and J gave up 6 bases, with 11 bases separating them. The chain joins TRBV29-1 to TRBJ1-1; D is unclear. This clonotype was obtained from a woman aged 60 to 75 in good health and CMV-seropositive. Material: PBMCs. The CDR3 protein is CSVSGTAEAFF. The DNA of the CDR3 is TGCAGCGTCTCAGGTACCGCTGAAGCTTTCTTT.